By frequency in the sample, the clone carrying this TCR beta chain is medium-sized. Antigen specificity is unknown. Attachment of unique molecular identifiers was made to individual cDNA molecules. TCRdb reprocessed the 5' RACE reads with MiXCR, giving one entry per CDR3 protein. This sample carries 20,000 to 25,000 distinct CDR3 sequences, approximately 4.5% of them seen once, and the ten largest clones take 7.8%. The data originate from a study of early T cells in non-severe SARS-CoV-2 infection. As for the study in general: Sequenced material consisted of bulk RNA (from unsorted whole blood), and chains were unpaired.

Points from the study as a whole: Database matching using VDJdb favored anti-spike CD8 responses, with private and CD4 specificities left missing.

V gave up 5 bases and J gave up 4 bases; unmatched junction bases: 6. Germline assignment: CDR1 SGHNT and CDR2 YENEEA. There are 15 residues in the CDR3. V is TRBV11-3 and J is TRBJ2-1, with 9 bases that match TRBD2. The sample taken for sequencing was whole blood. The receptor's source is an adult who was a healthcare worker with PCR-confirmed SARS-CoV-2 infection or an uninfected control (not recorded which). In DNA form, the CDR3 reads TGTGCCAGCAGCCTCGGGACTAGCCCTTACAATGAGCAGTTCTTC. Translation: CASSLGTSPYNEQFF.